This T cell receptor beta chain was sequenced in a study of CD8 T cells in ankylosing spondylitis. Study-wide findings and caveats: There was a TCR beta motif, made of several highly homologous variants, that appeared characteristic of ankylosing spondylitis blood. Reactive arthritis synovial fluid and blood previously showed some of these motif variants. CD8+ disease-linked clones were present at relatively low frequencies in blood.

On this clonotype itself: The target antigen is unknown.

Researchers built TCR beta libraries using quantitative 5'-RACE with molecular barcodes. Using its own MiXCR run on the 5' RACE reads, TCRdb lists one record per CDR3 protein. The sample records 220,000 or so distinct CDR3 sequences, 18% being singletons. Trimming removed 6 bases at V and 2 bases at J, with 20 bases between. The V gene's germline CDR1 is SNHLY and CDR2 FYNNEI. This CDR3 is built from 16 residues. The J gene is TRBJ2-7, the V gene TRBV2, with a possible D match to TRBD1 (6 bases). The receptor's source is a male donor with ankylosing spondylitis. Sample: blood, either unsorted or a sorted T cell fraction (not recorded which). The CDR3 coding sequence is TGTGCCAGCAGCGTATCGACTTTAACAGGGACCTACGAGCAGTACTTC. Protein: CASSVSTLTGTYEQYF. The complete variable domain, with remaining parts taken from reference TRBV2 and TRBJ2-7, reads EPEVTQTPSHQVTQMGQEVILRCVPISNHLYFYWYRQILGQKVEFLVSFYNNEISEKSEIFDDQFSVERPDGSNFTLKIRSTKLEDSAMYFCASSVSTLTGTYEQYFGPGTRLTVT.